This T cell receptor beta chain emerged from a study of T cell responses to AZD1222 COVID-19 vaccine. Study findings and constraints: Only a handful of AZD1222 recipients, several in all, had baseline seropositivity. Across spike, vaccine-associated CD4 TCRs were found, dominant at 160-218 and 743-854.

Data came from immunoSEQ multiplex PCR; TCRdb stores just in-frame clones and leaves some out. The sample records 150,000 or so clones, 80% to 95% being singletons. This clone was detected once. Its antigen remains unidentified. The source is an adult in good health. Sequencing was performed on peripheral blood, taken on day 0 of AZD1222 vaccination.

CDR3 amino acids: CASSETREKLFF. The CDR3 coding sequence is TGCGCCAGCAGCGAAACCCGTGAAAAACTGTTTTTT. V usage is TRBV5-1 and J usage is TRBJ1-4, with D hard to call. With 4 bases removed from V and 7 bases from J, the gap between germline ends came to 8 bases. The CDR3 has 12 residues. Germline V gene sequence: CDR1 SGHRS, CDR2 YFSETQ.